This T cell receptor beta chain was recorded in a study of T cells in localized non-small cell lung cancer. Germline loops: CDR1 SGDLS, CDR2 YYNGEE. The CDR3 runs to 17 residues. The germline V and J ends were trimmed by 5 bases and 3 bases, with 22 bases remaining between them. Whole-study results and caveats: As only one tumor region underwent sequencing, heterogeneity remains possible. T cell clonality was highest in uninvolved adjacent lung, above tumor.

Assay used: immunoSEQ multiplex PCR; TCRdb lists only in-frame clones, some missing. The sample contains about 23,000 clones, roughly 84% of which appear only once. Concerning this clone itself: Its antigen remains unidentified.

The receptor was derived from a male donor aged 60 or over with stage I squamous cell lung carcinoma. The sample consisted of peripheral blood, taken before any cancer treatment. The J gene is TRBJ2-3, the V gene TRBV9; D assignment may be TRBD1 or TRBD2 (6 bases each). CDR3 in DNA: TGTGCCAGCAGTATTTTCTCCGGCCGAGGGGGGACAGATACGCAGTATTTT. It encodes CASSIFSGRGGTDTQYF. Drawing the rest from reference TRBV9 and TRBJ2-3, the complete variable domain is DSGVTQTPKHLITATGQRVTLRCSPRSGDLSVYWYQQSLDQGLQFLIQYYNGEERAKGNILERFSAQQFPDLHSELNLSSLELGDSALYFCASSIFSGRGGTDTQYFGPGTRLTVL.